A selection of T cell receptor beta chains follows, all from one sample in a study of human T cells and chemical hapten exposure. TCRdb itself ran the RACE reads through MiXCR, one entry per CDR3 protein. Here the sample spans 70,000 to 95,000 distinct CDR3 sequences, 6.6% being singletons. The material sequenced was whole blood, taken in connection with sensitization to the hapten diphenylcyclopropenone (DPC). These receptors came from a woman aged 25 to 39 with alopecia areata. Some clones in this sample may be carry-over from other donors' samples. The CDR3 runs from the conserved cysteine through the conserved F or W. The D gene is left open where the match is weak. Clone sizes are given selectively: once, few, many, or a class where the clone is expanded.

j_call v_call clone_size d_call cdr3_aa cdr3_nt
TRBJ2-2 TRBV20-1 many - CSARDEADTGELFF TGCAGTGCTAGAGATGAGGCGGATACCGGGGAGCTGTTTTTT
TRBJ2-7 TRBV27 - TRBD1 CASSLVKGGIDEQYF TGTGCCAGCAGTTTAGTGAAAGGGGGCATCGACGAGCAGTACTTC
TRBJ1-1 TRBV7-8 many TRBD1 CASSLDRQGGTEAFF TGTGCCAGCAGCTTAGACAGACAGGGGGGCACTGAAGCTTTCTTT
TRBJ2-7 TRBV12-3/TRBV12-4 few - CASSPVGQGLYF TGTGCCAGCAGTCCCGTGGGGCAGGGGCTGTACTTC
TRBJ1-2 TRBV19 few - CASSLRDGTYGYTF TGTGCCAGTAGTCTCCGGGACGGTACCTATGGCTACACCTTC
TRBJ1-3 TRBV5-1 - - CASSYGNTIYF TGCGCCAGCAGCTACGGAAACACCATATATTTT
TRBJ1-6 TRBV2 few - CASSMPPRGNSPLHF TGTGCCAGCTCTATGCCCCCCAGGGGTAATTCACCCCTCCACTTT
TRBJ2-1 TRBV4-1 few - CASSQVDLISYNEQFF TGCGCCAGCAGCCAGGTTGACTTGATCTCCTACAATGAGCAGTTCTTC
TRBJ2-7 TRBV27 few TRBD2 CASSLGSGGLYEQYF TGTGCCAGCAGTTTAGGGAGCGGGGGGCTCTACGAGCAGTACTTC
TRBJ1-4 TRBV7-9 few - CASSFVQGEGEKLFF TGTGCCAGCAGCTTCGTACAGGGAGAGGGAGAAAAACTGTTTTTT
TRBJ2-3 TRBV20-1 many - CSARRSGVTDTQYF TGCAGTGCTAGACGTAGTGGTGTGACAGATACGCAGTATTTT
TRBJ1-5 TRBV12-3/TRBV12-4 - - CASSYNTYSNQPQHF TGTGCCAGCAGTTATAACACCTATAGCAATCAGCCCCAGCATTTT
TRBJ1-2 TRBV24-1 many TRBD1 CATSDSGQAGGYTF TGTGCCACCAGTGATTCTGGACAGGCCGGCGGCTACACCTTC
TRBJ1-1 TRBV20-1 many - CSASSGGAVSEAFF TGCAGTGCTAGTTCGGGGGGCGCCGTGTCTGAAGCTTTCTTT
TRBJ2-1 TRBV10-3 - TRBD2 CAISSGGAFNEQFF TGTGCCATCAGTAGCGGGGGGGCCTTCAATGAGCAGTTCTTC
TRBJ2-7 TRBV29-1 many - CSARAVTYEQYF TGCAGCGCAAGGGCCGTAACCTACGAGCAGTACTTC
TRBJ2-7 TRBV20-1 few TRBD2 CSARLAGGRYEQYF TGCAGTGCTCGACTAGCGGGGGGGCGGTACGAGCAGTACTTC
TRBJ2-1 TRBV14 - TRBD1 CASSQERGLGHEQFF TGTGCCAGCAGCCAAGAAAGGGGGCTGGGGCATGAGCAGTTCTTC
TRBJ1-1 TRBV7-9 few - CASSSRKGGLGDTEAFF TGTGCCAGCAGTTCTCGAAAGGGGGGCCTGGGGGACACTGAAGCTTTCTTT
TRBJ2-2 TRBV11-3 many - CASSLGWARYSENTGELFF TGTGCCAGCAGCTTAGGTTGGGCACGTTACAGCGAAAACACCGGGGAGCTGTTTTTT
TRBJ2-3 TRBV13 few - CASSLAVGTSTDTQYF TGTGCCAGCAGCTTAGCGGTGGGAACTAGCACAGATACGCAGTATTTT